This T cell receptor beta chain was captured by sequencing in a study of OX40 agonist ivuxolimab in advanced cancers. Study context: Ivuxolimab, an agonistic anti-OX40 (CD134) antibody, was given to patients. The study gave patients intravenous ivuxolimab at 0.01 to 10 mg/kg every 2 weeks.

General observations from the study: At 0.1 to 3.0 mg/kg, clonal expansion of CD4+ and CD8+ blood T cells had occurred by week 6.

About this clone: The antigen is not known.

The CDR3 contains 16 residues. Trimming stripped 0 bases from V and 1 base from J, with 11 bases between. Germline V lookup: CDR1 MNHEY, CDR2 SVGAGI. Clones were read by immunoSEQ multiplex PCR, and TCRdb kept only the in-frame ones, dropping some. The table shows about 37,000 clones, with roughly 87% occurring only once. Researchers took blood at baseline, on cycle 4 day 1, and on cycle 7 day 1. This TCR was sampled from an adult with an advanced solid tumor such as melanoma, head and neck, liver or kidney cancer. Sample: CD4+ or CD8+ T cells sorted from blood, taken in a trial of the OX40 agonist ivuxolimab. The chain recombines TRBV6-5 with TRBJ2-3; no definite D call. In DNA form, the CDR3 reads TGTGCCAGCAGTTACTCCCCTCCCGCCGGCACAGATACGCAGTATTTT. It encodes CASSYSPPAGTDTQYF.